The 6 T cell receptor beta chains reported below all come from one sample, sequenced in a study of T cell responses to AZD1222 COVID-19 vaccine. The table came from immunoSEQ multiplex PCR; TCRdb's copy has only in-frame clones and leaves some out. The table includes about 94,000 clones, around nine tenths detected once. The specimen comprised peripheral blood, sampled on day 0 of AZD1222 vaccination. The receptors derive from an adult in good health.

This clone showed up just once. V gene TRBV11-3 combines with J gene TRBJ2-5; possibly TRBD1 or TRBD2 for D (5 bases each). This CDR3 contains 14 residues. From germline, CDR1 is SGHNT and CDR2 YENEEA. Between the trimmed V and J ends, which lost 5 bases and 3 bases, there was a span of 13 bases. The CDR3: CASSEDGGKETQYF. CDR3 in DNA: TGTGCCAGCAGCGAAGATGGGGGAAAAGAGACCCAGTACTTC. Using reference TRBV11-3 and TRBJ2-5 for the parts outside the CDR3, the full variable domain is EAGVVQSPRYKIIEKKQPVAFWCNPISGHNTLYWYLQNLGQGPELLIRYENEEAVDDSQLPKDRFSAERLKGVDSTLKIQPAELGDSAVYLCASSEDGGKETQYFGPGTRLLVL.

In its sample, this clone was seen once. This CDR3 reads CASSLAAVAYNEQFF. CDR3 nucleotides: TGTGCCAGCAGCTTAGCCGCCGTGGCCTACAATGAGCAGTTCTTC. This chain connects TRBV7-3 to TRBJ2-1; D is unclear. V gave up 2 bases and J gave up 2 bases, with 10 bases separating them. Germline loops: CDR1 SGHTA, CDR2 FQGTGA. This CDR3 is built from 15 residues.

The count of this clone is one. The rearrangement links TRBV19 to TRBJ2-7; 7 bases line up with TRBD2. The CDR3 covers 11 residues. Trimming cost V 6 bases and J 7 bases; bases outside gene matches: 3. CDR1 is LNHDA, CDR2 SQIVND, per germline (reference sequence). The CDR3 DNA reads TGTGCCAGTAGGGGAGGGAGGGAGCAGTACTTC. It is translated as CASRGGREQYF.

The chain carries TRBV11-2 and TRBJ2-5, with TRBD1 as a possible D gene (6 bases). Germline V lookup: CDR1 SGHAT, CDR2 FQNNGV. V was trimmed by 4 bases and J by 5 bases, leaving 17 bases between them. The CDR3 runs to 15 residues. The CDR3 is CASSSTGWTVETQYF. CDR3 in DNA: TGTGCCAGCAGCTCGACAGGCTGGACGGTGGAGACCCAGTACTTC.

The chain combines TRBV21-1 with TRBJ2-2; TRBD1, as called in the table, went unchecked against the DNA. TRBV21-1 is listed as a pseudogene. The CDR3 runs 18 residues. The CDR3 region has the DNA TGTGCCAGCAGCCAACAAGAGGGGGTCGTCTTACCGGTCGGGGAGCTGTTTTTT. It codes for CASSQQEGVVLPVGELFF.

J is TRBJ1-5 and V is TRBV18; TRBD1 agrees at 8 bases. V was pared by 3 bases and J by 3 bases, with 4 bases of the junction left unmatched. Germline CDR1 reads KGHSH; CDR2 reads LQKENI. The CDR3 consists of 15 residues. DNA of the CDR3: TGTGCCAGCTCACCTGGGACAGGACACAATCAGCCCCAGCATTTT. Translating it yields CASSPGTGHNQPQHF. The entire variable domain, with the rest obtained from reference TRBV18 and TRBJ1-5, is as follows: NAGVMQNPRHLVRRRGQEARLRCSPMKGHSHVYWYRQLPEEGLKFMVYLQKENIIDESGMPKERFSAEFPKEGPSILRIQQVVRGDSAAYFCASSPGTGHNQPQHFGDGTRLSIL.